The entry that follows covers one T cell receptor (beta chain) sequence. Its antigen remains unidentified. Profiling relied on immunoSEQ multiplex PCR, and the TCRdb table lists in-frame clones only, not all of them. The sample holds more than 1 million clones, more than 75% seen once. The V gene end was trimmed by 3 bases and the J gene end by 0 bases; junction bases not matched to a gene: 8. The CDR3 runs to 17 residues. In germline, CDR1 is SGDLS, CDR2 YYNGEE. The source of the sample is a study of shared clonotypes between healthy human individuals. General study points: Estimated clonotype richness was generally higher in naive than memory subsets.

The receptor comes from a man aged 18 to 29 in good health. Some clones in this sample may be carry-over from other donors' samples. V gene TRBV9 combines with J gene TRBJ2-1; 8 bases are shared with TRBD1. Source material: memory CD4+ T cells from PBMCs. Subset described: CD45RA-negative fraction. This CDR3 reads CASSGQGALSSYNEQFF. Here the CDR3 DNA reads TGTGCCAGCAGCGGTCAGGGGGCGTTGAGCTCCTACAATGAGCAGTTCTTC.